Below are 15 T cell receptor beta chains sequenced from a single sample in a study of blood T cell repertoires in COVID-19. Some clones are missing from TCRdb's copy, which holds only in-frame ones; the method was immunoSEQ multiplex PCR. The repertoire holds under 300,000 clones, with 84% as singletons. What was sequenced was peripheral blood. These receptors were taken from a woman aged 40-49 years who had recovered from COVID-19.

The gene calls are TRBV6-5 and TRBJ1-1, with 9 bases lining up with TRBD1. Germline values: CDR1 MNHEY, CDR2 SVGAGI. Trimming removed 6 bases from V and 5 bases from J; junction bases left unmatched: 10. This CDR3 is 15 amino acids long. CDR3 amino acids: CASSRTGVAPTEAFF. The DNA for the CDR3 is TGTGCCAGCAGCCGGACAGGGGTCGCACCAACTGAAGCTTTCTTT.

The chain has TRBV6-6 and TRBJ2-2; D gene uncertain. V gave up 2 bases and J gave up 6 bases, with 10 bases separating them. CDR3 length: 14 amino acids. Germline lookup yields CDR1 MNHNY and CDR2 SVGAGI (reference sequence). CDR3 loop: CASSYVRVPGELFF. DNA for the CDR3: TGTGCCAGCAGTTACGTACGGGTGCCCGGGGAGCTGTTTTTT.

This chain uses TRBV2 with TRBJ1-5, with a possible D match to TRBD1 (6 bases). V was clipped by 4 bases and J by 0 bases, with 13 bases between them. This CDR3 has 16 amino acids. Germline V gene sequence: CDR1 SNHLY, CDR2 FYNNEI. The CDR3 DNA reads TGTGCCAGCAGTGCCAGCCAGGGGTATAGCAATCAGCCCCAGCATTTT. It translates to CASSASQGYSNQPQHF.

The rearrangement uses TRBV13 and TRBJ2-1, with 10 bases identical to TRBD1. V shed 4 bases and J 7 bases; nucleotides not matched to a gene: 7. Germline V CDR1 and CDR2: PRHDT, FYEKMQ (reference sequence). The CDR3 is made up of 15 amino acids. The CDR3 DNA follows: TGTGCCAGCAGCTCCCGGGACAGGGGAGGTAATGAGCAGTTCTTC. It translates to CASSSRDRGGNEQFF.

The rearrangement joins TRBV29-1 to TRBJ2-5; D is perhaps TRBD2 (6 bases). The CDR3 runs 12 residues. Germline V gives CDR1 SQVTM, CDR2 ANQGSEA. V dropped 6 bases and J dropped 0 bases, with 8 bases sitting between them. The CDR3 DNA sequence: TGCAGCGTGGGGGACTACCAAGAGACCCAGTACTTC. The encoded protein is CSVGDYQETQYF.

This chain connects TRBV5-4 to TRBJ2-1, with TRBD2 identical over 9 bases. The junction had 12 bases not matched to a gene; V was cut back by 0 bases and J by 14 bases. The germline CDR1 and CDR2 sequences are SGHNT and YYREEE (reference sequence). The length of the CDR3 is 15 residues. The CDR3 region has the DNA TGTGCCAGCAGCTTGGGACTAGCGGAGGCTACTAGTAAGTTCTTC. Residues: CASSLGLAEATSKFF.

This chain joins TRBV18 and TRBJ1-1, with TRBD1 matching over 7 bases. V dropped 3 bases and J dropped 6; count of bases not matched to a gene: 16. The length of the CDR3 is 17 residues. In germline, CDR1 is KGHSH, CDR2 LQKENI. CDR3 sequence (DNA): TGTGCCAGCTCACCTAGTGAAGGGGGCTACCGAAGGTCTGAAGCTTTCTTT. It encodes CASSPSEGGYRRSEAFF.

This clone has just a few counts. At the DNA level, this CDR3 is encoded by other sequences in the same sample as well. This rearrangement joins TRBV2 to TRBJ2-3, with TRBD1 as a possible D gene (6 bases). V was shortened by 6 bases and J by 6 bases, with 10 bases between the two germline ends. The germline V gene has CDR1 SNHLY and CDR2 FYNNEI. The CDR3 runs 12 residues. The CDR3 nucleotides are TGTGCCAGCAGACAGGGAGCGGATACGCAGTATTTT. It codes for CASRQGADTQYF. Full variable domain (missing parts from reference TRBV2 and TRBJ2-3): EPEVTQTPSHQVTQMGQEVILRCVPISNHLYFYWYRQILGQKVEFLVSFYNNEISEKSEIFDDQFSVERPDGSNFTLKIRSTKLEDSAMYFCASRQGADTQYFGPGTRLTVL.

The chain couples TRBV2 to TRBJ1-4; no definite D call. V lost 6 bases, J lost 13 bases, and 24 bases lay in between. Germline loops: CDR1 SNHLY, CDR2 FYNNEI. The CDR3 sequence is 15 residues long. The CDR3 protein is CASSPNRDTSFGLFF. CDR3 nucleotide sequence: TGTGCCAGCAGCCCAAACCGAGACACATCCTTCGGACTGTTTTTT.

The chain employs TRBV5-1 and TRBJ2-5, with TRBD2 identical over 9 bases. CDR3 length: 19 amino acids. The germline gives CDR1 SGHRS, CDR2 YFSETQ. J lost 4 bases, V lost 1 base, and 17 bases had no gene match. DNA for the CDR3: TGCGCCAGCAGCTTGACGGGCGGGGGGGCGGGCCCGACGGGAGAGACCCAGTACTTC. Translating gives CASSLTGGGAGPTGETQYF.

This chain links TRBV6-5 with TRBJ2-3; D might be TRBD2 (6 bases). Trimming shortened V by 7 bases and J by 9 bases, and 17 bases separated the two germline ends. CDR1 is MNHEY, CDR2 SVGAGI, per germline. This CDR3 spans 13 amino acids. CDR3 sequence: CASMEGSPSTQYF. CDR3 sequence (DNA): TGTGCCAGCATGGAGGGCAGTCCCTCGACGCAGTATTTT.

The rearrangement links TRBV7-2 to TRBJ1-3, with 7 bases lining up with TRBD1. Germline V gene data show CDR1 as SGHTA and CDR2 as FQGNSA. The trim removed 1 base at V and 4 bases at J, leaving 4 bases unmatched. The CDR3 has 15 residues. CDR3 bases: TGTGCCAGCAGCTTAGAGGGGGCGCCGGGAAACACCATATATTTT. This codes for CASSLEGAPGNTIYF.

The gene calls are TRBV7-9 and TRBJ1-4; TRBD1 aligns across 8 bases. V gave up 7 bases and J gave up 3 bases; unmatched junction bases: 7. The CDR3 extends over 15 amino acids. Germline CDR1 reads SEHNR; CDR2 reads FQNEAQ (reference sequence). Written as DNA, the CDR3 is TGTGCCAGCACCTTCTTGACAGGGGCTAATGAAAAACTGTTTTTT. Protein product: CASTFLTGANEKLFF. The full variable domain, its missing parts supplied by reference TRBV7-9 and TRBJ1-4, is DTGVSQNPRHKITKRGQNVTFRCDPISEHNRLYWYRQTLGQGPEFLTYFQNEAQLEKSRLLSDRFSAERPKGSFSTLEIQRTEQGDSAMYLCASTFLTGANEKLFFGSGTQLSVL.

V usage is TRBV6-6 and J usage is TRBJ1-5; a weak D match, TRBD1 (5 bases). From germline, CDR1 is MNHNY and CDR2 SVGAGI (reference sequence). The V and J ends lost 5 bases and 0 bases respectively, with 17 bases between them. This CDR3 comprises 17 residues. For the CDR3, the DNA is TGTGCCAGCAGTCATCTCGGGGGGGGAAATAGCAATCAGCCCCAGCATTTT. Its translation is CASSHLGGGNSNQPQHF.

This sequence joins TRBV7-2 and TRBJ1-1, with D unresolved. There are 12 residues in the CDR3. V gave up 4 bases and J gave up 3 bases, with 6 bases separating them. Germline V gives CDR1 SGHTA, CDR2 FQGNSA. Here the CDR3 reads CASSSYYTEAFF. CDR3 in DNA: TGTGCCAGCAGCTCTTACTACACTGAAGCTTTCTTT.